Included here is one T cell receptor (beta chain) sequence, with context. This receptor's antigen is unknown. It has no much larger one-base neighbor in the sample; base qualities were not kept. This sample was included in a study of yellow fever vaccine responses in identical twins (dated by TCRdb to between 2018 and 2020). In the study overall: In identical twins, the study followed T cell clones that responded to the vaccine with precision.

The protocol used for the library was RT-PCR. The sample was run on an Illumina HiSeq 2500. TCRdb reprocessing: public reads trimmed at Q25 with fastp, clones called with MiXCR, in-frame beta chains kept. Rows matching on CDR3 protein sequence are summarized as one entry with the most common DNA and genes. This sample holds some 3,100 distinct CDR3 sequences; 65% to 85% were observed only once. Roughly 1.7% of the sample belongs to the ten largest clones. Overall results and qualifications from the work: According to the authors, the vaccine-induced T cell response in identical twins seemed to be partly convergent and partly specific to each individual.

The germline V gene encodes CDR1 LGHDT and CDR2 YNNKEL (reference sequence). The trim is 3 bases for V and 0 bases for J, with a gap of 9 bases between the germline ends. The CDR3 runs 14 amino acids, cysteine and phenylalanine included. The sequence is cut down to CDR3 DNA, 42 bases in frame from base 1. Sequences were derived from T cells from blood (PBMCs), unsorted or a sorted subset (not recorded which), sampled before or after yellow fever vaccination (not recorded which). This chain joins TRBV3-1 to TRBJ2-7, with TRBD2 perhaps the D gene, on 5 matching bases. This clonotype was obtained from a woman between 18 and 29 years old who received the yellow fever vaccine. Donor details come from another sample of the same person, matched by shared clones. The CDR3 protein sequence reads: CASSQEGSSYEQYF. At the DNA level, the sequence is TGTGCCAGCAGCCAGGAAGGGAGCTCCTACGAGCAGTACTTC.